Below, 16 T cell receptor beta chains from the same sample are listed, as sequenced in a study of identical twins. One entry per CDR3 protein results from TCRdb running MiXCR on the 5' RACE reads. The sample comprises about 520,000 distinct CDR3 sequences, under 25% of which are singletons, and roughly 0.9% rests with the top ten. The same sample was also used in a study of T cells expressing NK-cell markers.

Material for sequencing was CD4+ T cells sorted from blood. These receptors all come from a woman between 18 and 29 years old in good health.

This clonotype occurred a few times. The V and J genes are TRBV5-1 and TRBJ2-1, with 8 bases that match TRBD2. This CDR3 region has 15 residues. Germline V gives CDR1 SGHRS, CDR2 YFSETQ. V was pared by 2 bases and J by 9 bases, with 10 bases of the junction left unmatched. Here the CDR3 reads CASSLTSGDPTEQFF. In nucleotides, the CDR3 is TGCGCCAGCAGCTTAACTAGCGGAGATCCCACTGAGCAGTTCTTC.

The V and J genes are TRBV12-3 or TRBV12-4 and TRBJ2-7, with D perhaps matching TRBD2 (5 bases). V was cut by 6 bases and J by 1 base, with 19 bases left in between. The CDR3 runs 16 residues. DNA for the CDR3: TGTGCCAGCAGCTCCGGGATGGCCATCGGATCCTACGAGCAGTACTTC. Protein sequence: CASSSGMAIGSYEQYF.

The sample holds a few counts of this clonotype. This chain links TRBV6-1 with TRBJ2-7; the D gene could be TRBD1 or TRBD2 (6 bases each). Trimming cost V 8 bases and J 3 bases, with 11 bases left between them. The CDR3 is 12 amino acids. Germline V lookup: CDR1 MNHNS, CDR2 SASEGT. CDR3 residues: CASLQGLYEQYF. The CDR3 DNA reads TGTGCCAGCCTACAGGGACTCTACGAGCAGTACTTC.

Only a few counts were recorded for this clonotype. In nucleotides, the CDR3 is TGTGCCAGCAGTCCCAGGGGAAACATTCAGTACTTC. Translation: CASSPRGNIQYF. This chain uses TRBV12-3 or TRBV12-4 with TRBJ2-4; a weak D match, TRBD1 (6 bases). CDR3 length: 12 residues. V was cut by 5 bases and J by 6 bases, with 8 bases left in between.

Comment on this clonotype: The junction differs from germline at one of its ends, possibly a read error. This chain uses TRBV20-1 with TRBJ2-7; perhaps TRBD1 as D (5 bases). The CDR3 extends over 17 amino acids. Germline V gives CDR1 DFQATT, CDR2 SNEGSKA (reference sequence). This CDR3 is CCAKGQGHFQSSYEQYF. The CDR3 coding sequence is TGCTGTGCTAAAGGCCAGGGCCATTTTCAGAGCTCCTACGAGCAGTACTTC.

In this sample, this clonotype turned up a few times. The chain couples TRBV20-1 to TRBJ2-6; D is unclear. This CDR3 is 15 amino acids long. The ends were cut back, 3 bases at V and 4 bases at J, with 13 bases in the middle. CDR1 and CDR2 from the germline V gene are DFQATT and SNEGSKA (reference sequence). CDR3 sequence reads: CSASGIHTGANVLTF. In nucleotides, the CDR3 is TGCAGTGCTAGTGGGATTCACACCGGGGCCAACGTCCTGACTTTC.

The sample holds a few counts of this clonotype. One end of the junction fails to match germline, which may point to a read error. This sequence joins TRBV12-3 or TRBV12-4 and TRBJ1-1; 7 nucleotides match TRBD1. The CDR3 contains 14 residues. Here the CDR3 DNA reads TGTGCCAGCGGTTTGGAGGGGGCGAGGACTGAAGCTTTCTTT. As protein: CASGLEGARTEAFF.

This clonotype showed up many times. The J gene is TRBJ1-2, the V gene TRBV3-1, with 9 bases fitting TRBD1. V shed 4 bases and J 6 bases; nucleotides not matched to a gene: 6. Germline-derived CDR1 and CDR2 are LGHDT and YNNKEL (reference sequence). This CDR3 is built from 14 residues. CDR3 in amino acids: CASSLLDRGDGYTF. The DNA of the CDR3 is TGTGCCAGCAGCCTTTTGGACAGGGGAGATGGCTACACCTTC.

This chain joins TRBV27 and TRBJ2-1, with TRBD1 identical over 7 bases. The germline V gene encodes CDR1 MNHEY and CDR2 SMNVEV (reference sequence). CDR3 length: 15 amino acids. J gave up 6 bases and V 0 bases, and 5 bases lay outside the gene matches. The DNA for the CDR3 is TGTGCCAGCAGTTTATCTCGAACAGGGGCCAATGAGCAGTTCTTC. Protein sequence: CASSLSRTGANEQFF.

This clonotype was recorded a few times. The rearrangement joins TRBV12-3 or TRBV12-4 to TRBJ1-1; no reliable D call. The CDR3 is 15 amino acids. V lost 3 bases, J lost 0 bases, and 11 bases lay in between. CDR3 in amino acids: CASSFSGSMNTEAFF. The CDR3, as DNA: TGTGCCAGCAGTTTTTCGGGAAGTATGAACACTGAAGCTTTCTTT.

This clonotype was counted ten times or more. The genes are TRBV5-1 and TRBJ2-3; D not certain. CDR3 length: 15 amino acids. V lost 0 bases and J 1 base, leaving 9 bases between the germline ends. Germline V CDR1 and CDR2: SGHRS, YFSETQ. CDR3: CASSLASGGTDTQYF. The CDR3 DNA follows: TGCGCCAGCAGCTTGGCCTCTGGGGGCACAGATACGCAGTATTTT.

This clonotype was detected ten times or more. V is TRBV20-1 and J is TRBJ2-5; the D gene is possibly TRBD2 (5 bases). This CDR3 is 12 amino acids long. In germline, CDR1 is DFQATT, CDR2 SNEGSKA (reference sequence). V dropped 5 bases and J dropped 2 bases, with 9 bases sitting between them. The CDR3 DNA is TGCAGTGCTCCCCGGGGACAAGAGACCCAGTACTTC. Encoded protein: CSAPRGQETQYF.

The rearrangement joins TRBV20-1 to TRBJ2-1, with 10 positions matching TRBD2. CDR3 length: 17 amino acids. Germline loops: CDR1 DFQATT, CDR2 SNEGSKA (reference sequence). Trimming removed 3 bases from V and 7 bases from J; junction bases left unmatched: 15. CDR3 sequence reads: CSASPQAGTSDWNEQFF. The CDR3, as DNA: TGCAGTGCTAGTCCCCAGGCGGGGACTAGCGACTGGAATGAGCAGTTCTTC.

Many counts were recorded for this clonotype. The CDR3 region has the DNA TGTGCCAGCAGTCTGACAGAACTCTATGGCTACACCTTC. This codes for CASSLTELYGYTF. This chain uses TRBV6-1 with TRBJ1-2, with D tentatively TRBD1 (5 bases). Trimming removed 5 bases at V and 4 bases at J, with 11 bases between. CDR3 size: 13 residues. CDR1 is MNHNS and CDR2 is SASEGT in the germline V gene.

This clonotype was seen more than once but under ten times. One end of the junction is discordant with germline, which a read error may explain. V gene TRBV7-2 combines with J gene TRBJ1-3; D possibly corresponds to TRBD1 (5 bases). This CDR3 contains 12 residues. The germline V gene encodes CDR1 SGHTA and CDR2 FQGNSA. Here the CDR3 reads CASSPISGRVLF. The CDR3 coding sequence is TGTGCCAGCAGCCCAATCTCGGGCAGGGTTCTTTTT.

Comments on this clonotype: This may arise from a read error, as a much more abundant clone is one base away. The CDR3 protein is CASSYVGYEQYF. In nucleotides, the CDR3 is TGTGCCAGCAGCTACGTAGGGTACGAGCAGTACTTC. V gene TRBV7-2 combines with J gene TRBJ2-7; D call uncertain. CDR1 and CDR2 (germline): SGHTA, FQGNSA. The V and J ends lost 4 bases and 4 bases respectively, with 8 bases between them. The CDR3 sequence is 12 residues long.